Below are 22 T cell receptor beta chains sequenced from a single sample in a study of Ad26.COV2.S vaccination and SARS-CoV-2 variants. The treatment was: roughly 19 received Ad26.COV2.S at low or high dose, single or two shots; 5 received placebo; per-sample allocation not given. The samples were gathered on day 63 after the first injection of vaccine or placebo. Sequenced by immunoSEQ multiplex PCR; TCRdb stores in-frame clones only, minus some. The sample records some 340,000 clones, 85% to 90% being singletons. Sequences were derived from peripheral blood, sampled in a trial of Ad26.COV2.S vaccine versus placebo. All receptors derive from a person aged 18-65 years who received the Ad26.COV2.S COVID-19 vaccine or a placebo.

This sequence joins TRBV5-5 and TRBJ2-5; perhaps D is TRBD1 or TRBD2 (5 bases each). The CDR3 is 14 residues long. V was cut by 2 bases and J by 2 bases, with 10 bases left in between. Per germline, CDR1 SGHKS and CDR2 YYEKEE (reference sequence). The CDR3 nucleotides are TGTGCCAGCAGCTTCGGGGCAGTTCAAGAGACCCAGTACTTC. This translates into CASSFGAVQETQYF.

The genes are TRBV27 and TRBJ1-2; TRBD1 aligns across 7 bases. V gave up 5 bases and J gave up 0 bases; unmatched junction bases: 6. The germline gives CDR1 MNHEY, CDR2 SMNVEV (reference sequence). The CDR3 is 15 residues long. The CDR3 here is CASSPDRLTNYGYTF. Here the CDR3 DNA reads TGTGCCAGCAGTCCGGACAGGCTTACTAACTATGGCTACACCTTC.

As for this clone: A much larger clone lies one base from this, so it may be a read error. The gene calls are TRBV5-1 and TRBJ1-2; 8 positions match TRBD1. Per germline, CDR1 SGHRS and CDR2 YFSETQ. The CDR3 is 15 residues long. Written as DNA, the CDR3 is TGCGCCAGCAGCCTTGGCGGACAGGGCAACTATAGCTACACCTTC. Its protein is CASSLGGQGNYSYTF. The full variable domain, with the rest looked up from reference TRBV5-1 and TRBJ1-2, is KAGVTQTPRYLIKTRGQQVTLSCSPISGHRSVSWYQQTPGQGLQFLFEYFSETQRNKGNFPGRFSGRQFSNSRSEMNVSTLELGDSALYLCASSLGGQGNYSYTFGSGTRLTVV.

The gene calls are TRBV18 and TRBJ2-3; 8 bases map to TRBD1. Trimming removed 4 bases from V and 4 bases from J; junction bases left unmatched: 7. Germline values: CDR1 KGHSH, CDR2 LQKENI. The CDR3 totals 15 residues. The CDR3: CASSLDRGRSDTQYF. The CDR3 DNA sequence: TGTGCCAGCTCACTCGACAGGGGACGGTCAGATACGCAGTATTTT.

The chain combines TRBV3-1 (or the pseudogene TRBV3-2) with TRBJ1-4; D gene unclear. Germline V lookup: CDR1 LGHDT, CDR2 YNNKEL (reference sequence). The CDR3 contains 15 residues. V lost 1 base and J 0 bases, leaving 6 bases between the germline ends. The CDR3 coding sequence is TGTGCCAGCAGCCAAGGCCAAGCAACTAATGAAAAACTGTTTTTT. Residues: CASSQGQATNEKLFF.

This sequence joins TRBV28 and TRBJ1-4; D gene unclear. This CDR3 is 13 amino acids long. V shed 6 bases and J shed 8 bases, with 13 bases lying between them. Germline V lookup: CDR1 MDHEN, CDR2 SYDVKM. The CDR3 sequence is CASSPPGHEKLFF. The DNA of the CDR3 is TGTGCCAGCAGCCCCCCGGGCCACGAAAAACTGTTTTTT. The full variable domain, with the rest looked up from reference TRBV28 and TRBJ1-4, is DVKVTQSSRYLVKRTGEKVFLECVQDMDHENMFWYRQDPGLGLRLIYFSYDVKMKEKGDIPEGYSVSREKKERFSLILESASTNQTSMYLCASSPPGHEKLFFGSGTQLSVL.

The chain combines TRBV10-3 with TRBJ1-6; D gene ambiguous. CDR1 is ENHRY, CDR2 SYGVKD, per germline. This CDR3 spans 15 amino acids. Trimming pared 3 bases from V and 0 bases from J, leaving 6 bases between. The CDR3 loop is CAISDQSSYNSPLHF. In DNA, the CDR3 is TGTGCCATCAGTGATCAGAGCTCCTATAATTCACCCCTCCACTTT.

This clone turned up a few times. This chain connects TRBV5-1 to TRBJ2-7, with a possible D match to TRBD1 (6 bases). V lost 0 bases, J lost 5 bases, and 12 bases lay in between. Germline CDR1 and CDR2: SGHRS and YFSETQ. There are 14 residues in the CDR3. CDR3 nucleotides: TGCGCCAGCAGCTTGGGGGACATTCTCAACGAGCAGTACTTC. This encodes CASSLGDILNEQYF.

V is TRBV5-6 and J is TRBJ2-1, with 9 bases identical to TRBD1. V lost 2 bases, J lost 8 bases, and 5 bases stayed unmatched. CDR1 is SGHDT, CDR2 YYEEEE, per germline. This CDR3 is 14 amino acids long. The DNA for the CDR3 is TGTGCCAGCAGCTTAGGGACAGGGAGGTATGAGCAGTTCTTC. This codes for CASSLGTGRYEQFF.

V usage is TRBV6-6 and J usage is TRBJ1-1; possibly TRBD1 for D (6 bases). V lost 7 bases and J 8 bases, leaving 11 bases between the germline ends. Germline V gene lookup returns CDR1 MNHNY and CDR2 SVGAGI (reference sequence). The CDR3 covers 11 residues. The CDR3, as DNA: TGTGCCAGCACTCGGACAGAGGAAGCTTTCTTT. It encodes CASTRTEEAFF.

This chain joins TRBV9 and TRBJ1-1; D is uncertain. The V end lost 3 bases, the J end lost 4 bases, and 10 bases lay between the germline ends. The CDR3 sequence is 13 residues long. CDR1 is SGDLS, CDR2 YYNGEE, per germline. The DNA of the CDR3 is TGTGCCAGCAGCGCTAGTTCGGGCACTGAAGCTTTCTTT. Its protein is CASSASSGTEAFF. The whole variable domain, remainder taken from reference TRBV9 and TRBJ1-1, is DSGVTQTPKHLITATGQRVTLRCSPRSGDLSVYWYQQSLDQGLQFLIQYYNGEERAKGNILERFSAQQFPDLHSELNLSSLELGDSALYFCASSASSGTEAFFGQGTRLTVV.

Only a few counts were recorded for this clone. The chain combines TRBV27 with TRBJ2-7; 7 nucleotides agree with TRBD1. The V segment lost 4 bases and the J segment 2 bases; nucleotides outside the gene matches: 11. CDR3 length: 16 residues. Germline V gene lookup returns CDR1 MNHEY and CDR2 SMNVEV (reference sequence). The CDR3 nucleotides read TGTGCCAGCAGTTCTTTAGCCGGGACAGTGACCTACGAGCAGTACTTC. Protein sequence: CASSSLAGTVTYEQYF.

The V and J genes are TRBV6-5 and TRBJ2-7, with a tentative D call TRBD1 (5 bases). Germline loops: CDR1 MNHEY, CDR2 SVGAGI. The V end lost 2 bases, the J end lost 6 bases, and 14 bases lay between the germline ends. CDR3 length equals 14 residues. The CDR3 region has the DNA TGTGCCAGCAGTTACGCAGGGTCGGCTGGCGAGCAGTACTTC. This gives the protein CASSYAGSAGEQYF.

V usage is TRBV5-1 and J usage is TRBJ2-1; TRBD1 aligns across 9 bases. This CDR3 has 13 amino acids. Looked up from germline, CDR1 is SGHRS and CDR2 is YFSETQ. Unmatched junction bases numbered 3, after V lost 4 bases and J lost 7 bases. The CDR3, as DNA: TGCGCCAGCAGCACAGGGGGCTCTAATGAGCAGTTCTTC. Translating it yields CASSTGGSNEQFF.

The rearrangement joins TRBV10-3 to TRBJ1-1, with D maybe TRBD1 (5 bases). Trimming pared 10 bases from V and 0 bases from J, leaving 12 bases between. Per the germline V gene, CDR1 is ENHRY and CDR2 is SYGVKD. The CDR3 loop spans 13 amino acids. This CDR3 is CATNPGVNTEAFF. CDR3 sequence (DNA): TGTGCCACCAACCCGGGGGTGAACACTGAAGCTTTCTTT.

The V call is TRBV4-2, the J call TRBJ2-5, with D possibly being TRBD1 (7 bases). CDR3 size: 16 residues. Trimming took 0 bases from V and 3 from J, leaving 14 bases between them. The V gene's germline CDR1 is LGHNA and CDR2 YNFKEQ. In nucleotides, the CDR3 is TGTGCCAGCAGCCAAGAAGGGGGCGGGGCAAAAGAGACCCAGTACTTC. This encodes CASSQEGGGAKETQYF.

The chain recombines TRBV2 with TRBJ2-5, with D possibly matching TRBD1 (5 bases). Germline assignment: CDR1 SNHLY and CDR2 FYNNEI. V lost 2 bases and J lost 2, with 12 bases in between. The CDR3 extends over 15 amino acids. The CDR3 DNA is TGTGCCAGCAGTGAAAGCAGGGAACCTCAAGAGACCCAGTACTTC. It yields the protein CASSESREPQETQYF.

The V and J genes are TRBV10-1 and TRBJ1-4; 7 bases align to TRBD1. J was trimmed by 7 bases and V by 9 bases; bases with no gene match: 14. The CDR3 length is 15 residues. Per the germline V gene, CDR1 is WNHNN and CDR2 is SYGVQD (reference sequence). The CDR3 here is CARGLGGRWGEKLFF. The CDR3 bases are TGCGCCAGGGGCTTAGGGGGCCGATGGGGTGAAAAACTGTTTTTT.

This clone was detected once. The CDR3 loop is CATSRGGTLGAFF. The CDR3 coding sequence is TGTGCCACCAGCAGGGGGGGAACCTTGGGAGCTTTCTTT. The chain links TRBV15 to TRBJ1-1, with D possibly matching TRBD1 (5 bases). CDR1 LNHNV and CDR2 YYDKDF come from the germline V gene (reference sequence). The CDR3 length is 13 residues. Trimming shortened V by 3 bases and J by 10 bases, and 15 bases separated the two germline ends.

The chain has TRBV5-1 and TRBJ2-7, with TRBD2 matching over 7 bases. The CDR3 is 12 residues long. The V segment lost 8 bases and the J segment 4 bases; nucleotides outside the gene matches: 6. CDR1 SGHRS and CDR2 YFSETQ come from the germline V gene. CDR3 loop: CASRDYDYEQYF. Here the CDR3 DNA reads TGCGCCAGTCGGGACTATGATTACGAGCAGTACTTC.

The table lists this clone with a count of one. As DNA, the CDR3 is TGTGCCAGTAGGAACCGGGGGTCAACTAATGAAAAACTGTTTTTT. It codes for CASRNRGSTNEKLFF. The chain has TRBV19 and TRBJ1-4; TRBD1 might be the D (5 bases). The CDR3 loop spans 15 amino acids. Germline V lookup: CDR1 LNHDA, CDR2 SQIVND (reference sequence). Trimming took 6 bases from V and 0 from J, leaving 11 bases between them.

The CDR3 sequence: CASSLETGGRGYEQYF. The CDR3 DNA follows: TGCGCCAGCAGCTTAGAAACAGGGGGCAGAGGCTACGAGCAGTACTTC. This chain joins TRBV5-1 and TRBJ2-7; TRBD1 matches at 9 bases. The J segment lost 3 bases and the V segment lost 2 bases, leaving 9 bases of the junction unmatched. CDR3 length: 16 residues. Germline V gene sequence: CDR1 SGHRS, CDR2 YFSETQ.